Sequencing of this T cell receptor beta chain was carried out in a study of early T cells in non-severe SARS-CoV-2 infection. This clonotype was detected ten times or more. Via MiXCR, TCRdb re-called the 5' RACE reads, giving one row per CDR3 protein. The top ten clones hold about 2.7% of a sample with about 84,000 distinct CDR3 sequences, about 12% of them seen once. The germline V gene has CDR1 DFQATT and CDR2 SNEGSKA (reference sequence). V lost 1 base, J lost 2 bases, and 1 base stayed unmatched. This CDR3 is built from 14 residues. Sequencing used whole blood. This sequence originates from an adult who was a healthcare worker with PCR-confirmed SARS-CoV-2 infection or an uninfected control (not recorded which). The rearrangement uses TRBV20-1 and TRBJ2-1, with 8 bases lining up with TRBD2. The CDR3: CSARGAGAYNEQFF. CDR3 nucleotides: TGCAGTGCTAGAGGAGCGGGGGCCTACAATGAGCAGTTCTTC.